This T cell receptor (beta chain) is from a study of blood T cell repertoires in COVID-19. Study summary: There were acute and convalescent COVID-19 samples, and they came from the United States, Italy and Spain.

Profiled with immunoSEQ multiplex PCR; TCRdb holds only in-frame clones, not every one. The table lists 90,000 to 110,000 clones, roughly 80% of them singletons. The length of the CDR3 is 14 residues. V was trimmed by 4 bases and J by 11 bases, leaving 20 bases between them. Germline V gene lookup returns CDR1 SNHLY and CDR2 FYNNEI. Sequencing was carried out using peripheral blood. The source is a human donor in a cohort sampled during active or convalescent COVID-19. V is TRBV2 and J is TRBJ1-1; D is ambiguous. CDR3 sequence reads: CASSAPGGLRKAFF. For the CDR3, the DNA is TGTGCCAGCAGTGCTCCTGGAGGACTGAGGAAGGCTTTCTTT.